The 9 T cell receptor beta chains reported below all come from one sample, sequenced in a study of cytomegalovirus exposure and HLA in healthy donors. In the PCR, 60 Vbeta and 13 Jbeta primers were used. The table came from immunoSEQ multiplex PCR; TCRdb's copy has only in-frame clones and leaves some out. The sample lists 130,000 or so clones, about 9.2% occurring once. Material for sequencing was PBMCs. Receptor source: a woman in her forties in good health and CMV-seropositive.

In this sample, this clone turned up a few times. This chain uses TRBV9 with TRBJ2-7; TRBD1 aligns across 10 bases. Germline CDR1 SGDLS, CDR2 YYNGEE. The CDR3 is 15 residues long. V shed 4 bases, J shed 3 bases, and the junction held 7 bases outside the gene matches. The CDR3 DNA follows: TGTGCCAGCAGCCCCAGGGACAGGGGTGACTACGAGCAGTACTTC. This sequence encodes CASSPRDRGDYEQYF. Based on the CDR3 plus reference TRBV9 and TRBJ2-7, the full variable domain is DSGVTQTPKHLITATGQRVTLRCSPRSGDLSVYWYQQSLDQGLQFLIQYYNGEERAKGNILERFSAQQFPDLHSELNLSSLELGDSALYFCASSPRDRGDYEQYFGPGTRLTVT.

In this sample, this clone turned up a few times. This chain links TRBV19 with TRBJ1-4; D gene ambiguous. Germline CDR1 reads LNHDA; CDR2 reads SQIVND (reference sequence). The CDR3 is made up of 15 amino acids. Trimming left V 6 bases short and J 1 base short, with 12 bases between. CDR3 loop: CASSIDGGTNEKLFF. As DNA, the CDR3 is TGTGCCAGTAGCATCGACGGAGGAACTAATGAAAAACTGTTTTTT. The entire variable domain, with the rest obtained from reference TRBV19 and TRBJ1-4, is as follows: DGGITQSPKYLFRKEGQNVTLSCEQNLNHDAMYWYRQDPGQGLRLIYYSQIVNDFQKGDIAEGYSVSREKKESFPLTVTSAQKNPTAFYLCASSIDGGTNEKLFFGSGTQLSVL.

This clone came up many times. This CDR3 is also generated by other DNA sequences in the sample. The rearrangement joins TRBV7-6 to TRBJ1-6, with TRBD1 identical over 9 bases. Germline V gene lookup returns CDR1 SGHVS and CDR2 FNYEAQ. The CDR3 covers 14 residues. The trim removed 5 bases at V and 7 bases at J, leaving 3 bases unmatched. CDR3 protein: CASSLGTGNSPLHF. CDR3 sequence (DNA): TGTGCCAGCAGCCTCGGGACAGGGAATTCACCCCTCCACTTT.

The rearrangement links TRBV7-2 to TRBJ1-1; unclear D gene. V lost 7 bases, J lost 0 bases, and 15 bases lay in between. Germline lookup yields CDR1 SGHTA and CDR2 FQGNSA. This CDR3 contains 15 residues. CDR3 sequence reads: CASKAYHGLNTEAFF. The CDR3 coding sequence is TGTGCCAGCAAAGCTTACCACGGGTTGAACACTGAAGCTTTCTTT.

This rearrangement joins TRBV5-1 to TRBJ2-5; TRBD2 agrees at 9 bases. CDR3 size: 14 residues. Germline assignment: CDR1 SGHRS and CDR2 YFSETQ. V shed 4 bases and J 3 bases; nucleotides not matched to a gene: 4. The CDR3 DNA reads TGCGCCAGCAGCCGTAGCGGGGGAGAAGAGACCCAGTACTTC. Translation: CASSRSGGEETQYF.

This rearrangement joins TRBV18 to TRBJ1-1, with TRBD1 as a possible D gene (5 bases). The length of the CDR3 is 14 residues. Per the germline V gene, CDR1 is KGHSH and CDR2 is LQKENI. V lost 6 bases and J lost 1, with 12 bases in between. DNA for the CDR3: TGTGCCAGCTCTCTCGGGACTCCGAACACTGAAGCTTTCTTT. Amino acids: CASSLGTPNTEAFF.

In its sample, this clone was seen a few times. The gene calls are TRBV11-3 and TRBJ2-7; 7 bases map to TRBD1. This CDR3 contains 14 residues. Germline lookup yields CDR1 SGHNT and CDR2 YENEEA. Trimming cost V 5 bases and J 3 bases; bases outside gene matches: 7. The CDR3 coding sequence is TGTGCCAGCAGCCCCGGGACAGTTGACTACGAGCAGTACTTC. Amino acid sequence: CASSPGTVDYEQYF.

There are a few counts of this clone. The chain carries TRBV6-6 and TRBJ1-2; weak D call: TRBD1 (6 bases). This CDR3 has 16 residues. Per germline, CDR1 MNHNY and CDR2 SVGAGI (reference sequence). V lost 0 bases to trimming and J lost 1 base, with 12 bases between them. The CDR3 nucleotides read TGTGCCAGCAGTTACTCTCGGACAGCCTTTAACTATGGCTACACCTTC. As protein: CASSYSRTAFNYGYTF.

This clone was counted a few times. The CDR3 DNA reads TGTGCCAGCAGCAACGAGGGCGGGGTAGCTAATGAAAAACTGTTTTTT. As protein: CASSNEGGVANEKLFF. The chain combines TRBV5-4 with TRBJ1-4; D gene uncertain. This CDR3 contains 16 residues. Trimming took off 4 bases at V and 3 bases at J, with 16 bases between the two ends. The V gene's germline CDR1 is SGHNT and CDR2 YYREEE (reference sequence).